The 30 T cell receptor beta chains reported below all come from one sample, sequenced in a study of blood T cell repertoires in COVID-19. Libraries were prepared by immunoSEQ multiplex PCR; TCRdb keeps only in-frame clonotypes and omits some of them. The repertoire holds more than 75,000 clones, with around 88% as singletons. Material for sequencing was peripheral blood. All receptors derive from a man at least 80 years old with active or convalescent COVID-19.

This chain uses TRBV28 with TRBJ2-1; the D gene is possibly TRBD2 (6 bases). CDR3 size: 17 residues. Trimming removed 5 bases from V and 1 base from J, with 18 bases in between. Germline V CDR1 and CDR2: MDHEN, SYDVKM. CDR3 DNA: TGTGCCAGCAGTCCCCTAGCGAACCGCTGGTCCTACAATGAGCAGTTCTTC. Amino acid sequence: CASSPLANRWSYNEQFF.

V gene TRBV7-2 combines with J gene TRBJ2-7; TRBD2 matches at 7 bases. Trimming took 5 bases from V and 7 from J; bases not matched to a gene: 11. The CDR3 spans 14 residues. Per the germline V gene, CDR1 is SGHTA and CDR2 is FQGNSA. The CDR3 reads CASSQTSDRGEQYF. CDR3 sequence (DNA): TGTGCCAGCAGCCAAACTAGCGACCGAGGGGAGCAGTACTTC.

The chain recombines TRBV19 with TRBJ1-2, with TRBD1 matching 7 bases. CDR1 is LNHDA and CDR2 is SQIVND in the germline V gene (reference sequence). Unmatched junction bases numbered 9, after V lost 8 bases and J lost 3 bases. This CDR3 spans 14 amino acids. The CDR3 DNA is TGTGCCAGTGACTCGGGACAGCGATACTATGGCTACACCTTC. Amino acid sequence: CASDSGQRYYGYTF.

The CDR3 bases are TGTGCCACCAAAGGGGCTAGTGGCACCGGGGAGCTGTTTTTT. Protein sequence: CATKGASGTGELFF. V and J are TRBV2 and TRBJ2-2; possibly TRBD1 for D (5 bases). CDR3 length equals 14 residues. Germline V CDR1 and CDR2: SNHLY, FYNNEI. Trimming removed 10 bases at V and 4 bases at J, with 16 bases between. The full variable domain, its missing parts supplied by reference TRBV2 and TRBJ2-2, is EPEVTQTPSHQVTQMGQEVILRCVPISNHLYFYWYRQILGQKVEFLVSFYNNEISEKSEIFDDQFSVERPDGSNFTLKIRSTKLEDSAMYFCATKGASGTGELFFGEGSRLTVL.

V gene TRBV6-5 combines with J gene TRBJ1-6, with TRBD1 identical over 7 bases. Germline lookup yields CDR1 MNHEY and CDR2 SVGAGI. This CDR3 region has 14 residues. Trimming took 6 bases from V and 9 from J; bases not matched to a gene: 8. CDR3 loop: CASSRQGGFSPLHF. The CDR3 coding sequence is TGTGCCAGCAGCCGACAGGGTGGCTTTTCACCCCTCCACTTT.

There are a few counts of this clone. Mismatch with germline at one junction end may stem from a read error. The rearrangement links TRBV6-2 or TRBV6-3 to TRBJ2-7, with D tentatively TRBD1 (6 bases). The CDR3 loop spans 16 amino acids. Germline V gives CDR1 MNHEY, CDR2 SVGEGT. The CDR3 loop reads CASSYLTGDFTYEQYF. The CDR3 region has the DNA TGTGCCAGCAGCTACTTGACAGGAGACTTTACCTACGAGCAGTACTTC.

The chain has TRBV7-3 and TRBJ2-7; perhaps TRBD1 as D (6 bases). The germline V and J ends were trimmed by 1 base and 4 bases, with 14 bases remaining between them. The CDR3 runs 15 residues. Germline CDR1 is SGHTA and CDR2 is FQGTGA. The CDR3 region is CASSLMPGHYYEQYF. CDR3 nucleotides: TGTGCCAGCAGCTTAATGCCGGGACACTATTACGAGCAGTACTTC.

The chain is built from TRBV2 and TRBJ2-1; 7 bases align to TRBD2. The CDR3 covers 12 residues. After removal of 8 bases from V and 7 bases from J, the junction contained 5 bases not matched to a gene. Germline CDR1 is SNHLY and CDR2 is FYNNEI. The CDR3, as DNA: TGTGCCAGCGCGGGAGACGAAAATGAGCAGTTCTTC. Translating gives CASAGDENEQFF.

The CDR3 DNA is TGTGCCAGCAGCTTAGGCAGGGAGGGCCTCTACGGTGGCTACACCTTC. Translation: CASSLGREGLYGGYTF. The chain combines TRBV11-2 with TRBJ1-2, with a tentative D call TRBD1 (5 bases). V lost 1 base and J 7 bases, leaving 19 bases between the germline ends. This CDR3 contains 16 residues. Germline CDR1 is SGHAT and CDR2 is FQNNGV.

V is TRBV19 and J is TRBJ1-5; D gene uncertain. The CDR3 is 12 amino acids. Germline V lookup: CDR1 LNHDA, CDR2 SQIVND (reference sequence). The ends were cut back, 2 bases at V and 7 bases at J, with 6 bases in the middle. The CDR3 DNA follows: TGTGCCAGTAGTATACAGATCCAGCCCCAGCATTTT. Protein sequence: CASSIQIQPQHF.

The chain carries TRBV18 and TRBJ1-1; 8 bases align to TRBD1. Germline CDR1 reads KGHSH; CDR2 reads LQKENI. V lost 5 bases and J lost 1; bases outside the gene matches: 3. The CDR3 is 14 amino acids. The CDR3 coding sequence is TGTGCCAGCTCAATGGACAGGGAGAACACTGAAGCTTTCTTT. Protein: CASSMDRENTEAFF.

The V call is TRBV7-2, the J call TRBJ1-3; weak D call: TRBD1 (6 bases). The CDR3 runs to 16 residues. The germline V gene has CDR1 SGHTA and CDR2 FQGNSA. With 4 bases removed from V and 1 base from J, the gap between germline ends came to 14 bases. CDR3 sequence (DNA): TGTGCCAGCAGCTCTGACCCCGGGACATCTGGAAACACCATATATTTT. It is translated as CASSSDPGTSGNTIYF.

This sequence joins TRBV25-1 and TRBJ1-1; possibly TRBD1 for D (5 bases). CDR1 and CDR2 (germline): MGHDK, SYGVNS. The germline V and J ends were trimmed by 2 bases and 3 bases, with 16 bases remaining between them. This CDR3 has 16 amino acids. This CDR3 reads CASSEGGGNVDTEAFF. The CDR3 DNA is TGTGCCAGCAGTGAAGGGGGGGGTAACGTGGACACTGAAGCTTTCTTT.

The CDR3 loop reads CASSVGQNTGELFF. The DNA for the CDR3 is TGTGCCAGCAGCGTAGGGCAGAACACCGGGGAGCTGTTTTTT. This rearrangement joins TRBV9 to TRBJ2-2; no reliable D call. Trimming took off 0 bases at V and 1 base at J, with 4 bases between the two ends. Germline CDR1 and CDR2: SGDLS and YYNGEE. This CDR3 is built from 14 residues. Full variable domain (remainder filled in from reference TRBV9 and TRBJ2-2): DSGVTQTPKHLITATGQRVTLRCSPRSGDLSVYWYQQSLDQGLQFLIQYYNGEERAKGNILERFSAQQFPDLHSELNLSSLELGDSALYFCASSVGQNTGELFFGEGSRLTVL.

The chain joins TRBV4-1 to TRBJ1-1; D is undetermined. The V end was cut by 4 bases, the J end by 0 bases, with 12 bases between. The CDR3 has 15 residues. From germline, CDR1 is MGHRA and CDR2 YSYEKL. The CDR3 region has the DNA TGCGCCAGCAGCCTCGAGGGCCGGATGAACACTGAAGCTTTCTTT. It encodes CASSLEGRMNTEAFF.

This clone was picked up a small number of times. The chain has TRBV19 and TRBJ1-5; weak D call: TRBD1 (5 bases). The CDR3 extends over 13 amino acids. The V and J ends lost 4 bases and 7 bases respectively, with 11 bases between them. Germline CDR1 is LNHDA and CDR2 is SQIVND (reference sequence). CDR3 nucleotides: TGTGCCAGTAGTAGCACTGACAGACAGCCCCAGCATTTT. This codes for CASSSTDRQPQHF.

Concerning this clone: The identical CDR3 is also encoded by other nucleotide sequences in the sample. V is TRBV7-2 and J is TRBJ1-1; no definite D call. Trimming cost V 2 bases and J 5 bases, with 3 bases left between them. The CDR3 is 11 residues long. Germline lookup yields CDR1 SGHTA and CDR2 FQGNSA. CDR3 residues: CASSLYTEAFF. The CDR3 DNA reads TGTGCCAGCAGCTTATATACTGAAGCTTTCTTT.

V and J are TRBV5-1 and TRBJ2-2; possible D gene TRBD1, 6 bases. The V end lost 7 bases, the J end lost 6 bases, and 16 bases lay between the germline ends. The CDR3 has 14 amino acids. Germline CDR1 SGHRS, CDR2 YFSETQ. CDR3 in amino acids: CASRLDSRSGELFF. For the CDR3, the DNA is TGCGCCAGCCGATTGGACAGCCGATCCGGGGAGCTGTTTTTT.

This sequence joins TRBV10-3 and TRBJ2-7, with TRBD2 identical over 10 bases. V shed 0 bases and J 9 bases; nucleotides not matched to a gene: 8. The CDR3 is made up of 15 amino acids. Germline CDR1 reads ENHRY; CDR2 reads SYGVKD. In nucleotides, the CDR3 is TGTGCCATCAGTGAGTCGAGCGGGAGGGGGGGCAGGCAGTACTTC. This translates into CAISESSGRGGRQYF.

This clone was seen a single time. The chain employs TRBV5-6 and TRBJ1-4; TRBD1 is a possible D gene (5 bases). V lost 4 bases to trimming and J lost 4 bases, with 14 bases between them. Germline V gene data show CDR1 as SGHDT and CDR2 as YYEEEE. The CDR3 runs 15 residues. The CDR3 region is CASSGKGFGNEKLFF. The CDR3, as DNA: TGTGCCAGCAGCGGTAAGGGGTTCGGTAATGAAAAACTGTTTTTT.

This clone came up a few times. The J gene is TRBJ1-5, the V gene TRBV24-1, with 7 bases that match TRBD1. V lost 9 bases, J lost 4 bases, and 8 bases stayed unmatched. CDR1 KGHDR and CDR2 SFDVKD come from the germline V gene. This CDR3 contains 14 residues. The CDR3 sequence is CATGEDRLNQPQHF. The CDR3, as DNA: TGTGCCACCGGGGAGGACAGGTTGAATCAGCCCCAGCATTTT.

For the CDR3, the DNA is TGTGCCAGCAGTTACGCGGGGAGCTATGGCTACACCTTC. This codes for CASSYAGSYGYTF. The chain links TRBV6-5 to TRBJ1-2, with no clear D. CDR1 is MNHEY and CDR2 is SVGAGI in the germline V gene. The CDR3 covers 13 residues. Trimming removed 2 bases at V and 4 bases at J, with 8 bases between.

The chain is built from TRBV19 and TRBJ1-1; the match to TRBD1 covers 7 bases. The V and J ends lost 1 base and 1 base, in that order; junction bases with no gene match: 3. The CDR3 is 15 amino acids. The germline gives CDR1 LNHDA, CDR2 SQIVND (reference sequence). CDR3 nucleotides: TGTGCCAGTAGTATAGGGAGGGGGCGGAACACTGAAGCTTTCTTT. Protein product: CASSIGRGRNTEAFF.

This clone has more than one count but fewer than ten. The chain joins TRBV12-3 or TRBV12-4 to TRBJ1-1; the match to TRBD1 covers 8 bases. V lost 7 bases, J lost 5 bases, and 6 bases stayed unmatched. This CDR3 is built from 13 residues. In DNA form, the CDR3 reads TGTGCCAGCAACCAACAGGGGGGAACTGAAGCTTTCTTT. As protein: CASNQQGGTEAFF.

The V and J genes are TRBV4-3 and TRBJ2-7; the match to TRBD1 covers 11 bases. V shed 2 bases and J 8 bases; nucleotides not matched to a gene: 8. This CDR3 is 15 amino acids long. CDR1 is LGHNA and CDR2 is YSLEER in the germline V gene. CDR3 protein: CASSQTGTGGNQQYF. The CDR3 nucleotides read TGCGCCAGCAGCCAAACCGGGACAGGGGGAAATCAGCAGTACTTC.

J is TRBJ1-6 and V is TRBV18; the D gene is possibly TRBD1 (5 bases). The V end was cut by 2 bases, the J end by 5 bases, with 10 bases between. The CDR3 covers 15 residues. Germline V lookup: CDR1 KGHSH, CDR2 LQKENI. The CDR3 nucleotides read TGTGCCAGCTCACCAAATGCAGGGAATAATTCACCCCTCCACTTT. This codes for CASSPNAGNNSPLHF. Based on the CDR3 plus reference TRBV18 and TRBJ1-6, the full variable domain is NAGVMQNPRHLVRRRGQEARLRCSPMKGHSHVYWYRQLPEEGLKFMVYLQKENIIDESGMPKERFSAEFPKEGPSILRIQQVVRGDSAAYFCASSPNAGNNSPLHFGNGTRLTVT.

The chain carries TRBV11-2 and TRBJ2-5, with 11 nucleotides matching TRBD2. V lost 2 bases to trimming and J lost 5 bases; unmatched junction nucleotides: 13. Germline-derived CDR1 and CDR2 are SGHAT and FQNNGV. CDR3 length: 18 residues. The CDR3 region has the DNA TGTGCCAGCAGCTTATTGATGACTAGCGGGATGGGGGTGGAGACCCAGTACTTC. This gives the protein CASSLLMTSGMGVETQYF.

The CDR3 is CASSPEGGANNEKLFF. The CDR3 region has the DNA TGTGCCAGCAGTCCCGAGGGAGGCGCAAATAATGAAAAACTGTTTTTT. The chain couples TRBV27 to TRBJ1-4, with D unclear. Trimming removed 5 bases from V and 4 bases from J, with 17 bases in between. Germline V gene data show CDR1 as MNHEY and CDR2 as SMNVEV (reference sequence). The CDR3 spans 16 residues.

This clone has a handful of counts. The chain joins TRBV15 to TRBJ1-4, with D perhaps TRBD1 (6 bases). Per germline, CDR1 LNHNV and CDR2 YYDKDF (reference sequence). The V end was cut by 3 bases, the J end by 7 bases, with 15 bases between. The CDR3 has 15 residues. The CDR3, as DNA: TGTGCCACCAGCAGCCCAACAGGGTTGCGTGAAAAACTGTTTTTT. Its protein product is CATSSPTGLREKLFF.

J is TRBJ2-3 and V is TRBV4-3, with 9 bases that match TRBD2. The CDR3 contains 16 residues. With 1 base clipped from V and 1 base from J, the junction kept 3 bases outside the gene matches. Germline-derived CDR1 and CDR2 are LGHNA and YSLEER. The CDR3 reads CASSQGSSGGTDTQYF. CDR3 nucleotides: TGCGCCAGCAGCCAAGGGTCTAGCGGGGGCACAGATACGCAGTATTTT.